This T cell receptor beta chain came from a study of T cells in Graves' hyperthyroidism and ophthalmopathy. Regarding the study as a whole: In the blood, most expanded thyroid clonotypes above 0.001 appeared as well.

Authors of the study amplified TCR beta CDR3 regions from RNA transcripts. First-round RT-PCR with HTBI primers amplified the TCR CDR3 region. A single record per CDR3 protein comes from TCRdb applying MiXCR to the multiplex PCR reads. Of approximately 720,000 distinct CDR3 sequences listed, roughly 20% are singletons. Germline lookup yields CDR1 DFQATT and CDR2 SNEGSKA (reference sequence). Trimming took 7 bases from V and 16 from J, leaving 20 bases between them. This CDR3 comprises 11 residues. Extraction of PBMCs used roughly 9.3 ml of fresh peripheral blood. On this clonotype: What it binds is unknown.

Sequences were obtained from blood. V is TRBV20-1 and J is TRBJ1-5, with TRBD1 as a possible D gene (6 bases). This TCR was sampled from a woman aged 45-60 years with Graves' hyperthyroidism that later progressed to Graves' ophthalmopathy. CDR3 nucleotides: TGCAGTGGAGAGCAGGGGCGACTAGAACATTTT. Residues: CSGEQGRLEHF.